One sample yielded the 28 T cell receptor beta chains listed below, sequenced in a study of human T cells and chemical hapten exposure. TCRdb re-analysed the RACE reads in MiXCR, keeping a single row per CDR3 protein. This sample has 110,000 or so distinct CDR3 sequences, with less than 45% found just once. Time point meaning: patch test 3, about 24 weeks after DPC sensitization. Treatment noted: therapeutic diphenylcyclopropenone sensitization with weekly scalp DPC. The starting material was whole blood, obtained in connection with sensitization to the hapten diphenylcyclopropenone (DPC). The receptor set was obtained from a man aged 35-49 years with alopecia areata. Some clones in this sample may be carry-over from other donors' samples.

In its sample, this clonotype was seen a few times. The V call is TRBV6-6, the J call TRBJ2-1; D is unresolved. The CDR3 covers 15 residues. Germline assignment: CDR1 MNHNY and CDR2 SVGAGI (reference sequence). Trimming removed 0 bases at V and 0 bases at J, with 6 bases between. The CDR3 here is CASSYSQPSYNEQFF. The CDR3 DNA sequence: TGTGCCAGCAGTTACTCCCAGCCCTCCTACAATGAGCAGTTCTTC.

This chain links TRBV7-9 with TRBJ1-5; D is undetermined. CDR3 length equals 14 residues. V was pared by 0 bases and J by 4 bases, with 7 bases between. Germline V gene lookup returns CDR1 SEHNR and CDR2 FQNEAQ (reference sequence). The CDR3 spells CASSLAGINQPQHF. The CDR3, as DNA: TGTGCCAGCAGCTTAGCAGGGATTAATCAGCCCCAGCATTTT.

This sequence joins TRBV20-1 and TRBJ1-5; the D gene is possibly TRBD1 (5 bases). The CDR3 consists of 12 residues. The germline V gene encodes CDR1 DFQATT and CDR2 SNEGSKA (reference sequence). V lost 7 bases, J lost 6 bases, and 13 bases lay in between. The CDR3 protein is CSVREGTQPQHF. In DNA form, the CDR3 reads TGCAGTGTCAGGGAAGGGACTCAGCCCCAGCATTTT.

The V gene is TRBV29-1, the J gene TRBJ2-3; D uncertain. The V gene lost 3 bases and the J gene lost 4 bases, with 14 bases spanning the gap. CDR3 length equals 14 residues. Germline CDR1 is SQVTM and CDR2 is ANQGSEA. The CDR3 is CSVDSGQTADTQYF. The CDR3 DNA is TGCAGCGTTGACTCGGGCCAGACGGCAGATACGCAGTATTTT.

J is TRBJ1-1 and V is TRBV6-1; 7 nucleotides line up with TRBD1. The CDR3 covers 15 residues. The J segment lost 3 bases and the V segment lost 2 bases, leaving 6 bases of the junction unmatched. CDR1 MNHNS and CDR2 SASEGT come from the germline V gene. This CDR3 reads CASSETPQGHTEAFF. The CDR3 region has the DNA TGTGCCAGCAGTGAAACCCCACAGGGGCACACTGAAGCTTTCTTT.

The CDR3 spells CSAGRQGLSNQPQHF. CDR3 in DNA: TGCAGTGCTGGGAGGCAAGGTCTTTCCAATCAGCCCCAGCATTTT. The rearrangement joins TRBV20-1 to TRBJ1-5; D not certain. Between the trimmed V and J ends, which lost 5 bases and 3 bases, there was a span of 17 bases. Germline-derived CDR1 and CDR2 are DFQATT and SNEGSKA (reference sequence). The CDR3 totals 15 residues.

This clonotype was detected a few times. The CDR3 DNA reads as TGCGCCAGCAGCCCAGGAGGGGCACGCTCTGGGGCCAACGTCCTGACTTTC. It codes for CASSPGGARSGANVLTF. The chain links TRBV5-1 to TRBJ2-6; D is perhaps TRBD2 (6 bases). CDR1 and CDR2 (germline): SGHRS, YFSETQ. Trimming left V 4 bases short and J 0 bases short, with 14 bases between. The CDR3 is 17 amino acids.

A few counts support this clonotype. V and J are TRBV28 and TRBJ2-7; D unclear. This CDR3 spans 16 amino acids. Deletions cut 2 bases from V and 1 base from J, with 15 bases between. Germline CDR1 MDHEN, CDR2 SYDVKM. The CDR3 bases are TGTGCCAGCAGTTTACCCGATGGACGGCGATCCTACGAGCAGTACTTC. As protein: CASSLPDGRRSYEQYF.

The CDR3 loop is CASSPPLAGGARTGELFF. The CDR3, as DNA: TGTGCCAGCAGCCCCCCCCTAGCGGGAGGGGCGAGGACCGGGGAGCTGTTTTTT. The chain employs TRBV3-1 and TRBJ2-2, with TRBD2 identical over 12 bases. Per germline, CDR1 LGHDT and CDR2 YNNKEL (reference sequence). The CDR3 consists of 18 residues. V lost 4 bases, J lost 5 bases, and 11 bases stayed unmatched. The complete variable domain, with remaining parts taken from reference TRBV3-1 and TRBJ2-2, reads DTAVSQTPKYLVTQMGNDKSIKCEQNLGHDTMYWYKQDSKKFLKIMFSYNNKELIINETVPNRFSPKSPDKAHLNLHINSLELGDSAVYFCASSPPLAGGARTGELFFGEGSRLTVL.

The gene calls are TRBV7-2 and TRBJ2-1; D perhaps matches TRBD1 (5 bases). The germline CDR1 and CDR2 sequences are SGHTA and FQGNSA. Trimming pared 4 bases from V and 0 bases from J, leaving 10 bases between. CDR3 size: 15 residues. This CDR3 reads CASSWGSGSYNEQFF. The CDR3 coding sequence is TGTGCCAGCAGCTGGGGCTCGGGCTCCTACAATGAGCAGTTCTTC.

This clonotype was seen only a few times. V usage is TRBV7-8 and J usage is TRBJ2-3; 9 bases match TRBD2. This CDR3 is 19 amino acids long. V shed 4 bases and J 2 bases; nucleotides not matched to a gene: 16. CDR1 is SGHVS, CDR2 FQNEAQ, per germline. CDR3 nucleotide sequence: TGTGCCAGCAGCTACCTTCCGGGGGTTAGCGGGGGAGACACAGATACGCAGTATTTT. Translating it yields CASSYLPGVSGGDTDTQYF.

J is TRBJ1-5 and V is TRBV20-1; 8 bases line up with TRBD1. Germline V gives CDR1 DFQATT, CDR2 SNEGSKA (reference sequence). CDR3 length: 14 residues. The ends lost 3 bases at V and 3 bases at J; junction bases unmatched: 4. The CDR3 protein is CSASEDRANQPQHF. The CDR3 DNA reads as TGCAGTGCTAGCGAGGACAGGGCCAATCAGCCCCAGCATTTT.

The chain uses TRBV5-6 and TRBJ2-7, with D perhaps TRBD1 (6 bases). CDR1 and CDR2 (germline): SGHDT, YYEEEE. The V and J ends lost 1 base and 7 bases respectively, with 18 bases between them. The CDR3 loop spans 15 amino acids. CDR3 residues: CASSLPPWTAYEQYV. The CDR3 region has the DNA TGTGCCAGCAGCTTGCCCCCGTGGACAGCATATGAGCAGTACGTC.

This clonotype was recorded a few times. The chain is built from TRBV28 and TRBJ2-7; 13 nucleotides agree with TRBD2. The V gene end was trimmed by 5 bases and the J gene end by 4 bases; junction bases not matched to a gene: 8. Germline V gene data show CDR1 as MDHEN and CDR2 as SYDVKM. The length of the CDR3 is 16 residues. CDR3 bases: TGTGCCAGCAGTCAAGGACTAGCGGGAGTACGGTACGAGCAGTACGTC. This translates into CASSQGLAGVRYEQYV.

V gene TRBV20-1 combines with J gene TRBJ2-7, with 8 bases aligning to TRBD1. This CDR3 has 14 amino acids. Per the germline V gene, CDR1 is DFQATT and CDR2 is SNEGSKA (reference sequence). V gave up 4 bases and J gave up 5 bases; unmatched junction bases: 10. The CDR3 DNA sequence: TGCAGTGCTATTCCAGGGGGCGCGTTAAACGAGCAGTACTTC. Residues: CSAIPGGALNEQYF.

This clonotype occurred a few times. This rearrangement joins TRBV18 to TRBJ2-7, with 7 bases aligning to TRBD2. With V trimmed by 2 bases and J by 0 bases, 1 base remained unmatched. The CDR3 runs to 14 residues. Looked up from germline, CDR1 is KGHSH and CDR2 is LQKENI. CDR3 sequence (DNA): TGTGCCAGCTCACCAGGGGGGGGCTCCTACGAGCAGTACGTC. It yields the protein CASSPGGGSYEQYV.

This chain connects TRBV9 to TRBJ2-3; TRBD2 matches 9 bases. CDR3 length equals 16 residues. Germline CDR1 and CDR2: SGDLS and YYNGEE. V trimming: 3 bases; J trimming: 7 bases; junction bases outside the gene matches: 12. CDR3 nucleotides: TGTGCCAGCAGCGGATCCGGACTAGCGAGCAAACATACGCAGTATTTT. Translation gives CASSGSGLASKHTQYF.

The rearrangement uses TRBV4-3 and TRBJ2-3; 9 bases agree with TRBD2. With 2 bases clipped from V and 4 bases from J, the junction kept 1 base outside the gene matches. From germline, CDR1 is LGHNA and CDR2 YSLEER. This CDR3 has 14 amino acids. CDR3 sequence reads: CASSQLAGADTQYF. CDR3 bases: TGCGCCAGCAGCCAATTAGCGGGAGCAGATACGCAGTATTTT.

This clonotype came up a few times. The chain is built from TRBV27 and TRBJ1-3, with 11 bases matching TRBD1. The CDR3 has 19 amino acids. With V trimmed by 4 bases and J by 1 base, 12 bases remained unmatched. Looked up from germline, CDR1 is MNHEY and CDR2 is SMNVEV (reference sequence). The DNA of the CDR3 is TGTGCCAGCAGTTCAAGGACAGGGGGCGAAGGGAGATCTGGAAACACCATATATTTT. Translated: CASSSRTGGEGRSGNTIYF.

The sample holds a few counts of this clonotype. The chain combines TRBV5-1 with TRBJ2-7, with D perhaps matching TRBD2 (5 bases). Between the trimmed V and J ends, which lost 3 bases and 6 bases, there was a span of 16 bases. The CDR3 runs 14 residues. The V gene's germline CDR1 is SGHRS and CDR2 YFSETQ. CDR3 bases: TGCGCCAGCAGCTCAGGACTGGAAAGGGTCGAGCAGTACTTC. Its protein is CASSSGLERVEQYF. Filled out from reference TRBV5-1 and TRBJ2-7, the complete variable domain reads KAGVTQTPRYLIKTRGQQVTLSCSPISGHRSVSWYQQTPGQGLQFLFEYFSETQRNKGNFPGRFSGRQFSNSRSEMNVSTLELGDSALYLCASSSGLERVEQYFGPGTRLTVT.

The chain couples TRBV7-8 to TRBJ2-5, with D tentatively TRBD2 (6 bases). This CDR3 is built from 16 residues. V lost 5 bases and J lost 0, with 16 bases in between. CDR1 is SGHVS and CDR2 is FQNEAQ in the germline V gene. The CDR3 region has the DNA TGTGCCAGCAGCATCCGGGACTGGAGAAACCAAGAGACCCAGTACTTC. Protein product: CASSIRDWRNQETQYF.

The chain carries TRBV9 and TRBJ2-3, with TRBD2 matching over 10 bases. Germline assignment: CDR1 SGDLS and CDR2 YYNGEE. This CDR3 contains 17 residues. V gave up 0 bases and J gave up 2 bases; unmatched junction bases: 6. CDR3 in amino acids: CASSVASSGRVTDTQYF. DNA of the CDR3: TGTGCCAGCAGCGTAGCCTCCAGCGGGAGGGTCACAGATACGCAGTATTTT.

The chain recombines TRBV6-2 or TRBV6-3 with TRBJ1-2, with a weak D call TRBD1 (6 bases). The ends were cut back, 5 bases at V and 8 bases at J, with 18 bases in the middle. Germline CDR1 MNHEY, CDR2 SVGEGT. This CDR3 region has 14 residues. As DNA, the CDR3 is TGTGCCAGCAGTCCCACGGCACAGGGAGGAGGCTACACCTTC. Encoded protein: CASSPTAQGGGYTF.

The rearrangement links TRBV24-1 to TRBJ1-5; no clear D. From germline, CDR1 is KGHDR and CDR2 SFDVKD. The length of the CDR3 is 13 residues. Between the trimmed V and J ends, which lost 6 bases and 0 bases, there was a span of 5 bases. In nucleotides, the CDR3 is TGTGCCACCAGTCAGTATAGCAATCAGCCCCAGCATTTT. Translating gives CATSQYSNQPQHF.

The V and J genes are TRBV28 and TRBJ2-7; 10 bases match TRBD1. This CDR3 is built from 14 residues. CDR1 is MDHEN and CDR2 is SYDVKM in the germline V gene. V gave up 3 bases and J gave up 3 bases; unmatched junction bases: 2. The CDR3: CASSLTGGVYEQYV. Written as DNA, the CDR3 is TGTGCCAGCAGTTTGACAGGGGGCGTCTACGAGCAGTACGTC.

This clonotype appeared a few times. This chain links TRBV20-1 with TRBJ2-2, with D maybe TRBD2 (5 bases). Germline values: CDR1 DFQATT, CDR2 SNEGSKA (reference sequence). Deletions cut 7 bases from V and 2 bases from J, with 20 bases between. The CDR3 loop spans 16 amino acids. Written as DNA, the CDR3 is TGCAGTGTTCCGAGGGCAGGCCGAATAAACACCGGGGAGCTGTTTTTT. This sequence encodes CSVPRAGRINTGELFF.

As to this clonotype: This sequence may be a read error, since a much larger clone differs from it by one base. The chain recombines TRBV7-9 with TRBJ2-5; no firm D call. Germline CDR1 reads SEHNR; CDR2 reads FQNEAQ (reference sequence). The V gene lost 4 bases and the J gene lost 0 bases, with 9 bases spanning the gap. The CDR3 is 14 residues long. CDR3 bases: TGTGCCAGCAGCTATGACCACAACCAAGAGACCCAGTACTTC. The encoded protein is CASSYDHNQETQYF.

V gene TRBV29-1 combines with J gene TRBJ1-3; D is ambiguous. V lost 2 bases, J lost 1 base, and 3 bases lay in between. Germline CDR1 is SQVTM and CDR2 is ANQGSEA. This CDR3 has 12 residues. The CDR3 DNA is TGCAGCGTTGAAATATCTGGAAACACCATATATTTT. Translating gives CSVEISGNTIYF.